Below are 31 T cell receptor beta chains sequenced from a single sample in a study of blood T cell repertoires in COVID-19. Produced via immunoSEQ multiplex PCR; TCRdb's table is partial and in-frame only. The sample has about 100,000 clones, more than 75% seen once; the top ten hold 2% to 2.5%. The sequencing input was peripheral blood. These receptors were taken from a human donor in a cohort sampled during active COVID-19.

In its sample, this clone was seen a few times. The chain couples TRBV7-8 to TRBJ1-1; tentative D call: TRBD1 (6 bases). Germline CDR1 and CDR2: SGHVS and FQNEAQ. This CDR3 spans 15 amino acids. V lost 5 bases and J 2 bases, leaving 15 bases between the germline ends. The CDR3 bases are TGTGCCAGCAGCAAACCACAGGGACCCAACACTGAAGCTTTCTTT. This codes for CASSKPQGPNTEAFF.

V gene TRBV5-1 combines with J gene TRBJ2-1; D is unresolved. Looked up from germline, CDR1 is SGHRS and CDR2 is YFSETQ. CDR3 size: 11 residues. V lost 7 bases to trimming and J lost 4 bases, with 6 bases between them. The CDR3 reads CASAGYNEQFF. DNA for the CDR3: TGCGCCAGCGCCGGTTACAATGAGCAGTTCTTC.

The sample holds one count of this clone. This CDR3 reads CASSPRVLGSSYNEQFF. The DNA for the CDR3 is TGTGCCAGCTCACCACGGGTCCTTGGGAGCTCCTACAATGAGCAGTTCTTC. J is TRBJ2-1 and V is TRBV18; possible D gene TRBD2, 5 bases. The CDR3 covers 17 residues. Germline V lookup: CDR1 KGHSH, CDR2 LQKENI. V gave up 1 base and J gave up 0 bases, with 13 bases separating them.

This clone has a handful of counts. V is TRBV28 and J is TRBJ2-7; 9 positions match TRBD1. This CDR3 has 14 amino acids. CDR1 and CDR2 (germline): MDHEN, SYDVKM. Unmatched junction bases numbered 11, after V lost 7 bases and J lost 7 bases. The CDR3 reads CASTPWDRAGEQYF. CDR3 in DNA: TGTGCCAGCACCCCTTGGGACAGGGCTGGGGAGCAGTACTTC.

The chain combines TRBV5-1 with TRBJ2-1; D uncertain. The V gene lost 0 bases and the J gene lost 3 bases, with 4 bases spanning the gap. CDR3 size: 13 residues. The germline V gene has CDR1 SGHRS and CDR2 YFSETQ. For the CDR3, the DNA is TGCGCCAGCAGCTTGGACAGCTACAATGAGCAGTTCTTC. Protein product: CASSLDSYNEQFF. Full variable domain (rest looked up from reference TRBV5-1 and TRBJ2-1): KAGVTQTPRYLIKTRGQQVTLSCSPISGHRSVSWYQQTPGQGLQFLFEYFSETQRNKGNFPGRFSGRQFSNSRSEMNVSTLELGDSALYLCASSLDSYNEQFFGPGTRLTVL.

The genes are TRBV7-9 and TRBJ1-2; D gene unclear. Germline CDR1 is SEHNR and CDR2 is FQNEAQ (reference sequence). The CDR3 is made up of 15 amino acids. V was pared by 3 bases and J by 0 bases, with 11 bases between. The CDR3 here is CASSLGQATNYGYTF. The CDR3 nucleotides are TGTGCCAGCAGCTTGGGCCAGGCAACTAACTATGGCTACACCTTC.

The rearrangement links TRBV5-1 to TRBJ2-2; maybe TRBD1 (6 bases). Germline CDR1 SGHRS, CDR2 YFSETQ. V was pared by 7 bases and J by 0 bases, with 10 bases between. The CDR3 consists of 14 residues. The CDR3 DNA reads TGCGCCAGCGTTCAGGGGTCGAACACCGGGGAGCTGTTTTTT. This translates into CASVQGSNTGELFF. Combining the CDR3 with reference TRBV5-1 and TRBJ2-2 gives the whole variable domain KAGVTQTPRYLIKTRGQQVTLSCSPISGHRSVSWYQQTPGQGLQFLFEYFSETQRNKGNFPGRFSGRQFSNSRSEMNVSTLELGDSALYLCASVQGSNTGELFFGEGSRLTVL.

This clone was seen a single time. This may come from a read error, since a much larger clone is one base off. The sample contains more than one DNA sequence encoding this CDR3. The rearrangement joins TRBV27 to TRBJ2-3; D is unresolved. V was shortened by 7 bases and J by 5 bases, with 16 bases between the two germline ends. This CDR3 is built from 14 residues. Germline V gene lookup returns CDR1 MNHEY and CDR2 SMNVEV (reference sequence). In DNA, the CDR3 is TGTGCCAGCACCACCTTGAAGGAGCGAGATACGCAGTATTTT. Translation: CASTTLKERDTQYF.

The CDR3 region is CATSRDGSGAGGLEAFF. DNA for the CDR3: TGTGCCACCAGCAGAGATGGTTCGGGAGCAGGGGGTCTTGAAGCTTTCTTT. This rearrangement joins TRBV15 to TRBJ1-1; TRBD1 agrees at 7 bases. V trimming: 0 bases; J trimming: 7 bases; junction bases outside the gene matches: 14. The CDR3 consists of 17 residues. Germline lookup yields CDR1 LNHNV and CDR2 YYDKDF (reference sequence).

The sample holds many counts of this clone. CDR3 coding DNA: TGTGCCAGCAGACCGGGACTAGCGGGGGGCGTGGACGAGACCCAGTACTTC. Its translation: CASRPGLAGGVDETQYF. The rearrangement joins TRBV2 to TRBJ2-5, with TRBD2 identical over 15 bases. Trimming at V came to 6 bases and at J to 5 bases, leaving 10 bases not matched to a gene. Per the germline V gene, CDR1 is SNHLY and CDR2 is FYNNEI. The CDR3 extends over 17 amino acids.

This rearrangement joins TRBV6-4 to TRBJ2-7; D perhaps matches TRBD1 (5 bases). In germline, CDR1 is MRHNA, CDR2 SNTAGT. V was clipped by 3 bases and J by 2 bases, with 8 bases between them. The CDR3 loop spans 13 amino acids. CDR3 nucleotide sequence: TGTGCCAGCAGTGAACTACAGGCCTACGAGCAGTACTTC. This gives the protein CASSELQAYEQYF.

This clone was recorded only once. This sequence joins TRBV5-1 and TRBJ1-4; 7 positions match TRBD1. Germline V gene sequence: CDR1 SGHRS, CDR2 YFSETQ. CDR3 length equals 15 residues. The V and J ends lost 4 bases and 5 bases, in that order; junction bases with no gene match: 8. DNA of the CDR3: TGCGCCAGCAGCCGATCCGGGACAGAAAATGAAAAACTGTTTTTT. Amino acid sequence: CASSRSGTENEKLFF.

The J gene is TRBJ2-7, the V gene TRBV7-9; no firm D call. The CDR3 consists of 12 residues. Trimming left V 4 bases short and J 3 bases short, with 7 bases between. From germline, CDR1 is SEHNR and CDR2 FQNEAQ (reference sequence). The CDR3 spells CASSSGLYEQYF. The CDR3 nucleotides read TGTGCCAGCAGCTCGGGTCTCTACGAGCAGTACTTC.

DNA of the CDR3: TGCAGCGTTGTCCAGGGTGGAACCGGGGAGCTGTTTTTT. The encoded protein is CSVVQGGTGELFF. The gene calls are TRBV29-1 and TRBJ2-2, with D maybe TRBD1 (5 bases). V was cut by 4 bases and J by 5 bases, with 11 bases left in between. The CDR3 contains 13 residues. Per the germline V gene, CDR1 is SQVTM and CDR2 is ANQGSEA.

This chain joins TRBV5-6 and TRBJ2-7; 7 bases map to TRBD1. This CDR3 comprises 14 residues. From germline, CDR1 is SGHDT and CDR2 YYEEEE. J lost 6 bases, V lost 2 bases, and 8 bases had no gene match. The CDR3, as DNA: TGTGCCAGCAGCTTAGGGACAGCGTCTTCCGAGCAGTACTTC. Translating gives CASSLGTASSEQYF.

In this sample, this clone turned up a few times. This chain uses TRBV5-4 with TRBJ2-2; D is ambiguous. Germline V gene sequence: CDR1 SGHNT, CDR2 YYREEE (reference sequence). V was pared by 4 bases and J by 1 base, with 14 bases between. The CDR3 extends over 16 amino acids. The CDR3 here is CASSDPRVLNTGELFF. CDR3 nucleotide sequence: TGTGCCAGCAGCGACCCCCGGGTATTGAACACCGGGGAGCTGTTTTTT.

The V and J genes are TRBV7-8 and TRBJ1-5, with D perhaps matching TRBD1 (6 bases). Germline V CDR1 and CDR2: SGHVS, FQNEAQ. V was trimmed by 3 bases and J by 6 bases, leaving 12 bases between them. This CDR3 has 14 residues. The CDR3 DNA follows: TGTGCCAGCAGCTTGACAGGTGTCTCTCAGCCCCAGCATTTT. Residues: CASSLTGVSQPQHF.

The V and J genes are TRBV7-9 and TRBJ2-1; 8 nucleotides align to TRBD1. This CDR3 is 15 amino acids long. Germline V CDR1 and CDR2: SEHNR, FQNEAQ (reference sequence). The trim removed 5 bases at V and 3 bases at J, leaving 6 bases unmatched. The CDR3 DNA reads TGTGCCAGCAGCCGAGGACAGGGAGTCTACAATGAGCAGTTCTTC. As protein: CASSRGQGVYNEQFF.

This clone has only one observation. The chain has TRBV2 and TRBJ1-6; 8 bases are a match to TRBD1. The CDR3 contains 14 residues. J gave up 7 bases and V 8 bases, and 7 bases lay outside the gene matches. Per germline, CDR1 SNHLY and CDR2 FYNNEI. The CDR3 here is CASSTRQGNSPLHF. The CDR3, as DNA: TGTGCCAGCTCAACCCGACAGGGGAATTCACCCCTCCACTTT.

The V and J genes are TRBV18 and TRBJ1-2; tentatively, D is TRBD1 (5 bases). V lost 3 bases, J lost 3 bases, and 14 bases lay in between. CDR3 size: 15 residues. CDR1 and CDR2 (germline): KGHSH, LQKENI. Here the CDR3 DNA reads TGTGCCAGCTCACCTAACTCTGCGGGGGACTATGGCTACACCTTC. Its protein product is CASSPNSAGDYGYTF.

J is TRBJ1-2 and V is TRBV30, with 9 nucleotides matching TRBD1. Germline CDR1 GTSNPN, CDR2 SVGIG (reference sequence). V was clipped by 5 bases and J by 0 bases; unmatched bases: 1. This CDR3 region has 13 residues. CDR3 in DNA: TGTGCCTGGCGACAGGGGGCTAACTATGGCTACACCTTC. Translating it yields CAWRQGANYGYTF. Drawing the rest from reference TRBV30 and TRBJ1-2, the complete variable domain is SQTIHQWPATLVQPVGSPLSLECTVEGTSNPNLYWYRQAAGRGLQLLFYSVGIGQISSEVPQNLSASRPQDRQFILSSKKLLLSDSGFYLCAWRQGANYGYTFGSGTRLTVV.

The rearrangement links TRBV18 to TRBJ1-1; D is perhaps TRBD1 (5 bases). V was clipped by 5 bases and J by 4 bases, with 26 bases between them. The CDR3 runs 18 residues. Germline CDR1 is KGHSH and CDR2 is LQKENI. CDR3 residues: CASSDMGGTPAPSTEAFF. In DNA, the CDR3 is TGTGCCAGCTCAGATATGGGCGGGACCCCAGCCCCGAGCACTGAAGCTTTCTTT. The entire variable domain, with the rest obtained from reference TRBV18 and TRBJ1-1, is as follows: NAGVMQNPRHLVRRRGQEARLRCSPMKGHSHVYWYRQLPEEGLKFMVYLQKENIIDESGMPKERFSAEFPKEGPSILRIQQVVRGDSAAYFCASSDMGGTPAPSTEAFFGQGTRLTVV.

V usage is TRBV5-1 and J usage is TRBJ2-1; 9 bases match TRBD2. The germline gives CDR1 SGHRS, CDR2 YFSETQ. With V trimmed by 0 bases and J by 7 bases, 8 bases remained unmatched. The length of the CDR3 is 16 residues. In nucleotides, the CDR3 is TGCGCCAGCAGCTTGGCGCCGGGACTAGCCGGTAATGAGCAGTTCTTC. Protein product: CASSLAPGLAGNEQFF.

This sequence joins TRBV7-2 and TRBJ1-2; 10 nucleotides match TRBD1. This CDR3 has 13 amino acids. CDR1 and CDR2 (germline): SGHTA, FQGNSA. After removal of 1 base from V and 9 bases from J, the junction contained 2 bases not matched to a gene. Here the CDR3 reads CASSLGQGASYTF. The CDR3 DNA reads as TGTGCCAGCAGCTTAGGACAGGGGGCGAGCTACACCTTC. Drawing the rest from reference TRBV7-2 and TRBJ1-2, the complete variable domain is GAGVSQSPSNKVTEKGKDVELRCDPISGHTALYWYRQSLGQGLEFLIYFQGNSAPDKSGLPSDRFSAERTGGSVSTLTIQRTQQEDSAVYLCASSLGQGASYTFGSGTRLTVV.

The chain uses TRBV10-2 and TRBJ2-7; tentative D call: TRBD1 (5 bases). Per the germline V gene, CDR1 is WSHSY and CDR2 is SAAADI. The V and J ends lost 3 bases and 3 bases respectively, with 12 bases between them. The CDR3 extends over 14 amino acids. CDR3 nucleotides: TGCGCCAGCAGTGAAGGGGAAATAGGCTACGAGCAGTACTTC. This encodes CASSEGEIGYEQYF.

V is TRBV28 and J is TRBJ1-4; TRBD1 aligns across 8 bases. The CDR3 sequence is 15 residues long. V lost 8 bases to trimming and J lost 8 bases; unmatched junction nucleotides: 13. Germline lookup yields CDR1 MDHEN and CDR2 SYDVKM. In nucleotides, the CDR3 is TGTGCCAGCGGGATCCCATCCAGGGGGCAGGAAAAACTGTTTTTT. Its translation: CASGIPSRGQEKLFF.

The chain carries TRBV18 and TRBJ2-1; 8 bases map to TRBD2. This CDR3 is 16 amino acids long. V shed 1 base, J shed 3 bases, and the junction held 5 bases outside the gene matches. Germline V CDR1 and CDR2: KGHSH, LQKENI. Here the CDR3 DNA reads TGTGCCAGCTCACCACGGCAGGGACTAGACTACAATGAGCAGTTCTTC. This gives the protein CASSPRQGLDYNEQFF.

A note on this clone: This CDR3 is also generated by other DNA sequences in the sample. In DNA form, the CDR3 reads TGTGCCAGCAGCGTTGCCAGCGGGGGGACAGATACGCAGTATTTT. It yields the protein CASSVASGGTDTQYF. This chain joins TRBV9 and TRBJ2-3; TRBD2 agrees at 9 bases. The CDR3 sequence is 15 residues long. J lost 3 bases, V lost 2 bases, and 4 bases had no gene match. CDR1 and CDR2 (germline): SGDLS, YYNGEE.

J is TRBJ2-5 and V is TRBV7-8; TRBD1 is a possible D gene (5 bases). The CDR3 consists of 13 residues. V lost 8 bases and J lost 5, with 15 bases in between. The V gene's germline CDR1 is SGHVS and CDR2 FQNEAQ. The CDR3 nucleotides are TGTGCCAGCCAGGCAGGGTATTACGAGACCCAGTACTTC. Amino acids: CASQAGYYETQYF.

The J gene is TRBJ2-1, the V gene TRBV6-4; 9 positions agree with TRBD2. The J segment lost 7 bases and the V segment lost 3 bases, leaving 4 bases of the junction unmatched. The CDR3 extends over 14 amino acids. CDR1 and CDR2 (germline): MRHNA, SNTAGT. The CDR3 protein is CASSESLAGNEQFF. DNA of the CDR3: TGTGCCAGCAGTGAGAGTCTAGCGGGAAATGAGCAGTTCTTC.

The CDR3 spells CASTRGTQPQHF. The CDR3 DNA sequence: TGTGCCAGCACCAGGGGGACTCAGCCCCAGCATTTT. This chain links TRBV28 with TRBJ1-5; 7 positions match TRBD1. Germline CDR1 MDHEN, CDR2 SYDVKM. Losses at the gene ends were 7 bases for V and 6 bases for J; bases not matched to a gene: 3. The CDR3 runs 12 residues.